The 18 T cell receptor beta chains below were found in one sample sequenced in a study of early stage breast cancer tumors. Sequenced by immunoSEQ multiplex PCR; TCRdb stores in-frame clones only, minus some. The sample lists tens of thousands of clones; approximately 90% were seen once. Sequenced sample: blood. Source of these receptors: a person aged 65 to 79 with breast cancer.

The chain carries TRBV5-1 and TRBJ2-7; D is perhaps TRBD2 (5 bases). The CDR3 sequence is 14 residues long. Germline CDR1 is SGHRS and CDR2 is YFSETQ. The V gene lost 4 bases and the J gene lost 2 bases, with 13 bases spanning the gap. CDR3 DNA: TGCGCCAGCAGCCAGACACCCGGGACCTACGAGCAGTACTTC. As protein: CASSQTPGTYEQYF.

Only one count was recorded for this clone. The gene calls are TRBV6-1 and TRBJ1-2; 8 positions match TRBD1. CDR3 size: 12 residues. The germline V gene encodes CDR1 MNHNS and CDR2 SASEGT. Trimming took 2 bases from V and 14 from J; bases not matched to a gene: 7. This CDR3 is CASSESWRQGTF. Here the CDR3 DNA reads TGTGCCAGCAGTGAAAGTTGGAGACAGGGGACCTTC.

The chain carries TRBV4-1 and TRBJ1-5, with D possibly matching TRBD1 (5 bases). The CDR3 has 18 residues. In germline, CDR1 is MGHRA, CDR2 YSYEKL. V dropped 0 bases and J dropped 0 bases, with 15 bases sitting between them. The CDR3 region has the DNA TGCGCCAGCAGCCAAGAGGGGCTGGGTTACCCTAGCAATCAGCCCCAGCATTTT. It yields the protein CASSQEGLGYPSNQPQHF.

The chain employs TRBV19 and TRBJ1-1; D is possibly TRBD1 (5 bases). Germline CDR1 LNHDA, CDR2 SQIVND (reference sequence). With 5 bases removed from V and 2 bases from J, the gap between germline ends came to 15 bases. The CDR3 is made up of 15 amino acids. This chain's CDR3 is CASSAGPAFNTEAFF. CDR3 nucleotides: TGTGCCAGTAGTGCGGGACCGGCTTTTAACACTGAAGCTTTCTTT.

The rearrangement links TRBV30 to TRBJ1-1, with 7 bases matching TRBD1. V lost 5 bases and J lost 2; bases outside the gene matches: 2. The CDR3 is 12 amino acids. Germline lookup yields CDR1 GTSNPN and CDR2 SVGIG (reference sequence). The CDR3 DNA is TGTGCCTGGGACAGGGACAACACTGAAGCTTTCTTT. Translated: CAWDRDNTEAFF.

The V gene is TRBV28, the J gene TRBJ1-2; TRBD1 might be the D (5 bases). V gave up 2 bases and J gave up 8 bases, with 12 bases separating them. CDR1 and CDR2 (germline): MDHEN, SYDVKM. This CDR3 is built from 13 residues. The CDR3 region has the DNA TGTGCCAGCAGTTTAAGCGGGGCGCGGGGCTACACCTTC. It encodes CASSLSGARGYTF.

There are a few counts of this clone. The chain uses TRBV11-2 and TRBJ1-1, with TRBD1 as a possible D gene (6 bases). CDR1 is SGHAT and CDR2 is FQNNGV in the germline V gene. Trimming removed 7 bases at V and 5 bases at J, with 20 bases between. The CDR3 covers 15 residues. The CDR3 spells CASTQPRGYLTEAFF. The DNA of the CDR3 is TGTGCCAGCACCCAACCCAGGGGTTATCTGACTGAAGCTTTCTTT.

This chain connects TRBV2 to TRBJ2-3; D is possibly TRBD2 (6 bases). This CDR3 has 14 amino acids. Germline CDR1 is SNHLY and CDR2 is FYNNEI. V was trimmed by 8 bases and J by 3 bases, leaving 15 bases between them. The CDR3, as DNA: TGTGCCAGCCGGGCGGAGGGGTGGACAGATACGCAGTATTTT. Amino acids: CASRAEGWTDTQYF. The complete variable domain, with remaining parts taken from reference TRBV2 and TRBJ2-3, reads EPEVTQTPSHQVTQMGQEVILRCVPISNHLYFYWYRQILGQKVEFLVSFYNNEISEKSEIFDDQFSVERPDGSNFTLKIRSTKLEDSAMYFCASRAEGWTDTQYFGPGTRLTVL.

J is TRBJ2-2 and V is TRBV9; the D is unclear. The V gene lost 6 bases and the J gene lost 8 bases, with 14 bases spanning the gap. Germline loops: CDR1 SGDLS, CDR2 YYNGEE. CDR3 length equals 13 residues. The CDR3: CASTSQIQGELFF. The CDR3 nucleotides are TGTGCCAGCACCAGTCAGATCCAGGGGGAGCTGTTTTTT.

This chain connects TRBV4-3 to TRBJ1-2; possible D gene TRBD1, 6 bases. The germline gives CDR1 LGHNA, CDR2 YSLEER. CDR3 length: 15 amino acids. V gave up 1 base and J gave up 8 bases, with 17 bases separating them. CDR3 protein: CASSQVFRGPMGYTF. CDR3 bases: TGCGCCAGCAGCCAAGTTTTCAGGGGCCCTATGGGCTACACCTTC.

The chain couples TRBV6-5 to TRBJ2-7; D is undetermined. Germline values: CDR1 MNHEY, CDR2 SVGAGI. The CDR3 sequence is 12 residues long. With 6 bases removed from V and 3 bases from J, the gap between germline ends came to 9 bases. CDR3 nucleotides: TGTGCCAGCAGAGACACCATCTACGAGCAGTACTTC. Translating gives CASRDTIYEQYF.

The chain employs TRBV5-1 and TRBJ1-3; D is perhaps TRBD1 (6 bases). CDR1 is SGHRS and CDR2 is YFSETQ in the germline V gene. CDR3 length equals 15 residues. Trimming removed 4 bases from V and 3 bases from J, with 14 bases in between. The CDR3 loop is CASSQVGASGNTIYF. The CDR3 nucleotides read TGCGCCAGCAGCCAGGTGGGGGCAAGTGGAAACACCATATATTTT. The full variable domain, in which reference TRBV5-1 and TRBJ1-3 provide the parts outside the CDR3, is KAGVTQTPRYLIKTRGQQVTLSCSPISGHRSVSWYQQTPGQGLQFLFEYFSETQRNKGNFPGRFSGRQFSNSRSEMNVSTLELGDSALYLCASSQVGASGNTIYFGEGSWLTVV.

About this clone itself: Other DNA variants within this sample encode the same CDR3. This chain connects TRBV29-1 to TRBJ1-2; TRBD1 agrees at 10 bases. The J segment lost 4 bases and the V segment lost 5 bases, leaving 1 base of the junction unmatched. The germline CDR1 and CDR2 sequences are SQVTM and ANQGSEA. The CDR3 extends over 12 amino acids. The CDR3 sequence is CSVRTGGYGYTF. For the CDR3, the DNA is TGCAGCGTTAGGACAGGGGGCTATGGCTACACCTTC.

This chain connects TRBV11-2 to TRBJ1-6, with a possible D match to TRBD1 (6 bases). V was cut by 4 bases and J by 0 bases, with 13 bases left in between. Germline CDR1 SGHAT, CDR2 FQNNGV. This CDR3 has 17 residues. CDR3 loop: CASSSRTVSSYNSPLHF. The CDR3 DNA reads TGTGCCAGCAGCTCTCGGACAGTAAGCTCCTATAATTCACCCCTCCACTTT.

The chain couples TRBV4-2 to TRBJ2-6, with 7 bases matching TRBD1. The V and J ends lost 1 base and 0 bases, in that order; junction bases with no gene match: 9. Germline V gene data show CDR1 as LGHNA and CDR2 as YNFKEQ. There are 19 residues in the CDR3. CDR3 sequence reads: CASSQVQGQGNSGANVLTF. The CDR3 DNA is TGTGCCAGCAGCCAAGTACAGGGGCAGGGCAACTCTGGGGCCAACGTCCTGACTTTC.

The chain links TRBV10-1 to TRBJ2-1; D is unclear. This CDR3 has 12 amino acids. Per germline, CDR1 WNHNN and CDR2 SYGVQD (reference sequence). V was shortened by 4 bases and J by 9 bases, with 10 bases between the two germline ends. CDR3 DNA sequence: TGCGCCAGCAGTGCCGGAGTCGGTGAGCAGTTCTTC. Encoded protein: CASSAGVGEQFF.

The chain is built from TRBV6-6 and TRBJ2-7; perhaps TRBD1 as D (6 bases). V shed 6 bases and J shed 4 bases, with 13 bases lying between them. There are 13 residues in the CDR3. CDR1 is MNHNY, CDR2 SVGAGI, per germline (reference sequence). The CDR3 sequence: CASRKNDRYEQYF. The CDR3, as DNA: TGTGCCAGCAGAAAAAATGACAGGTACGAGCAGTACTTC.

The rearrangement uses TRBV5-1 and TRBJ2-7; 8 bases line up with TRBD1. V lost 3 bases, J lost 1 base, and 3 bases stayed unmatched. CDR1 and CDR2 (germline): SGHRS, YFSETQ. The CDR3 spans 14 residues. CDR3 region: CASSSGQGSYEQYF. For the CDR3, the DNA is TGCGCCAGCAGCTCAGGACAGGGATCCTACGAGCAGTACTTC. The full variable domain, rest sourced from reference TRBV5-1 and TRBJ2-7, is KAGVTQTPRYLIKTRGQQVTLSCSPISGHRSVSWYQQTPGQGLQFLFEYFSETQRNKGNFPGRFSGRQFSNSRSEMNVSTLELGDSALYLCASSSGQGSYEQYFGPGTRLTVT.